Listed here are 28 T cell receptor beta chains from one sample, sequenced in a study of cytomegalovirus exposure and HLA in healthy donors. Primers for the PCR totalled 60 Vbeta and 13 Jbeta. Assay used: immunoSEQ multiplex PCR; TCRdb lists only in-frame clones, some missing. The table has fewer than 200,000 clones, roughly 75% seen once. Source material: PBMCs. The source is a female donor in good health and CMV-seronegative.

This chain connects TRBV6-5 to TRBJ2-5; 13 nucleotides align to TRBD2. The length of the CDR3 is 15 residues. CDR1 and CDR2 from the germline V gene are MNHEY and SVGAGI. Trimming took 8 bases from V and 5 from J; bases not matched to a gene: 8. The CDR3 here is CASATSGGAWETQYF. The CDR3 DNA reads as TGTGCCAGCGCAACTAGCGGGGGGGCCTGGGAGACCCAGTACTTC.

This clone appeared once. The J gene is TRBJ1-6, the V gene TRBV14; weak D call: TRBD1 (5 bases). Germline V gene sequence: CDR1 SGHDN, CDR2 FVKESK. The ends were cut back, 8 bases at V and 9 bases at J, with 17 bases in the middle. CDR3 length equals 14 residues. The CDR3 loop reads CASGLGGMRSPLHF. The CDR3 coding sequence is TGTGCCAGCGGCCTCGGGGGGATGCGTTCACCCCTCCACTTT.

This clone was picked up a small number of times. The chain combines TRBV30 with TRBJ1-6, with 7 bases fitting TRBD1. Germline loops: CDR1 GTSNPN, CDR2 SVGIG (reference sequence). The CDR3 sequence is 15 residues long. V was pared by 6 bases and J by 0 bases, with 5 bases of the junction left unmatched. The CDR3 region has the DNA TGTGCCTGTCGACAGGGTACCTCCTATAATTCACCCCTCCACTTT. Amino acid sequence: CACRQGTSYNSPLHF.

J is TRBJ1-2 and V is TRBV7-6, with D hard to call. The germline V and J ends were trimmed by 5 bases and 4 bases, with 14 bases remaining between them. The CDR3 length is 14 residues. Germline assignment: CDR1 SGHVS and CDR2 FNYEAQ. CDR3 DNA: TGTGCCAGCAGCCTCGGACGCGAGGGCTATGGCTACACCTTC. It encodes CASSLGREGYGYTF.

The rearrangement uses TRBV15 and TRBJ2-7; D may be TRBD1 (5 bases). The CDR3 is made up of 14 amino acids. V was trimmed by 2 bases and J by 0 bases, leaving 8 bases between them. Germline assignment: CDR1 LNHNV and CDR2 YYDKDF (reference sequence). The CDR3 spells CATSRQGISYEQYF. CDR3 in DNA: TGTGCCACCAGCAGACAGGGTATCTCCTACGAGCAGTACTTC.

A word on this clone: Other DNA sequences in this sample translate to the same CDR3. The CDR3 DNA reads as TGTGCCAGCAGCCCCAAGGAGCGCCGTTCCTACAATGAGCAGTTCTTC. This encodes CASSPKERRSYNEQFF. This chain uses TRBV21-1 with TRBJ2-1; TRBD2, as called in the table, went unchecked against the DNA. TRBV21-1 is shown as a pseudogene. This CDR3 comprises 16 residues.

The chain is built from TRBV28 and TRBJ2-2; D possibly corresponds to TRBD1 (5 bases). Between the trimmed V and J ends, which lost 5 bases and 0 bases, there was a span of 7 bases. The CDR3 totals 14 residues. Germline V gene sequence: CDR1 MDHEN, CDR2 SYDVKM. This chain's CDR3 is CASSRTPNTGELFF. In nucleotides, the CDR3 is TGTGCCAGCAGTCGGACACCGAACACCGGGGAGCTGTTTTTT.

V usage is TRBV27 and J usage is TRBJ2-7; D not certain. The CDR3 contains 14 residues. V lost 2 bases, J lost 5 bases, and 13 bases lay in between. Germline V gene sequence: CDR1 MNHEY, CDR2 SMNVEV (reference sequence). The CDR3 DNA reads TGTGCCAGCAGTTTAAGGTCCAGGTCGCACGAGCAGTACTTC. Translated: CASSLRSRSHEQYF.

The chain combines TRBV4-3 with TRBJ2-1, with 7 bases matching TRBD2. J gave up 3 bases and V 0 bases, and 2 bases lay outside the gene matches. The CDR3 totals 15 residues. The germline CDR1 and CDR2 sequences are LGHNA and YSLEER. The CDR3 loop is CASSQEGGNYNEQFF. As DNA, the CDR3 is TGCGCCAGCAGCCAAGAGGGAGGGAACTACAATGAGCAGTTCTTC.

The sample holds a few counts of this clone. V gene TRBV19 combines with J gene TRBJ1-2; 9 nucleotides match TRBD1. In germline, CDR1 is LNHDA, CDR2 SQIVND (reference sequence). The CDR3 has 15 residues. The V segment lost 3 bases and the J segment 5 bases; nucleotides outside the gene matches: 7. The CDR3 bases are TGTGCCAGTAGTATCTGGGACAGGGAGAGGTATGGCTACACCTTC. It codes for CASSIWDRERYGYTF.

V gene TRBV15 combines with J gene TRBJ1-4, with D perhaps matching TRBD1 (6 bases). CDR1 and CDR2 (germline): LNHNV, YYDKDF (reference sequence). There are 14 residues in the CDR3. Trimming shortened V by 1 base and J by 8 bases, and 11 bases separated the two germline ends. CDR3 protein: CATSRGGRGEKLFF. As DNA, the CDR3 is TGTGCCACCAGCAGAGGAGGGAGGGGGGAAAAACTGTTTTTT.

V usage is TRBV28 and J usage is TRBJ1-5; D possibly corresponds to TRBD1 (5 bases). The CDR3 spans 12 residues. Between the trimmed V and J ends, which lost 4 bases and 7 bases, there was a span of 8 bases. Germline CDR1 and CDR2: MDHEN and SYDVKM. This chain's CDR3 is CASSSRQQPQHF. CDR3 sequence (DNA): TGTGCCAGCAGTTCCCGACAGCAGCCCCAGCATTTT.

J is TRBJ1-1 and V is TRBV5-4; 8 positions agree with TRBD1. The CDR3 is 14 amino acids. The V gene end was trimmed by 2 bases and the J gene end by 3 bases; junction bases not matched to a gene: 3. The germline V gene encodes CDR1 SGHNT and CDR2 YYREEE (reference sequence). This CDR3 reads CASSLTGGDTEAFF. Written as DNA, the CDR3 is TGTGCCAGCAGCTTAACAGGGGGGGACACTGAAGCTTTCTTT.

This chain joins TRBV9 and TRBJ2-1; D perhaps matches TRBD2 (5 bases). V dropped 0 bases and J dropped 9 bases, with 19 bases sitting between them. Germline loops: CDR1 SGDLS, CDR2 YYNGEE. There are 16 residues in the CDR3. CDR3: CASSVVDPKVGSEQFF. The CDR3 DNA is TGTGCCAGCAGCGTAGTGGACCCGAAGGTTGGGAGTGAGCAGTTCTTC.

The chain employs TRBV28 and TRBJ1-5; the match to TRBD1 covers 9 bases. The CDR3 loop spans 15 amino acids. The germline CDR1 and CDR2 sequences are MDHEN and SYDVKM. With V trimmed by 5 bases and J by 4 bases, 6 bases remained unmatched. This CDR3 is CASSVDRGMNQPQHF. The DNA of the CDR3 is TGTGCCAGCAGTGTTGACAGGGGGATGAATCAGCCCCAGCATTTT.

This clone was found a few times. The chain combines TRBV6-4 with TRBJ2-1; 10 bases line up with TRBD1. The CDR3 contains 15 residues. The V gene's germline CDR1 is MRHNA and CDR2 SNTAGT. With 3 bases clipped from V and 6 bases from J, the junction kept 5 bases outside the gene matches. The CDR3 region is CASSETGGEGNEQFF. The CDR3 region has the DNA TGTGCCAGCAGTGAGACAGGGGGCGAGGGCAATGAGCAGTTCTTC.

This chain joins TRBV5-1 and TRBJ1-6, with a tentative D call TRBD1 (6 bases). Germline CDR1 is SGHRS and CDR2 is YFSETQ. This CDR3 has 13 residues. Trimming took 4 bases from V and 8 from J, leaving 10 bases between them. CDR3 DNA sequence: TGCGCCAGCAGCACTCACAGGGATTCACCCCTCCACTTT. Protein: CASSTHRDSPLHF.

The chain employs TRBV7-9 and TRBJ1-2; D is unclear. In germline, CDR1 is SEHNR, CDR2 FQNEAQ (reference sequence). The V end was cut by 4 bases, the J end by 8 bases, with 5 bases between. The CDR3 covers 10 residues. In DNA, the CDR3 is TGTGCCAGCAGCTCGCAGGGCTACACCTTC. The encoded protein is CASSSQGYTF.

The V and J genes are TRBV11-2 and TRBJ1-3; D is perhaps TRBD1 (5 bases). This CDR3 spans 18 amino acids. Trimming took off 5 bases at V and 0 bases at J, with 20 bases between the two ends. Germline loops: CDR1 SGHAT, CDR2 FQNNGV. This CDR3 is CASSRGSLYLDSGNTIYF. As DNA, the CDR3 is TGTGCCAGCAGCCGGGGGTCGTTGTACCTAGACTCTGGAAACACCATATATTTT.

The rearrangement links TRBV29-1 to TRBJ2-7; 8 nucleotides line up with TRBD1. This CDR3 contains 13 residues. Germline V gene data show CDR1 as SQVTM and CDR2 as ANQGSEA. V shed 4 bases, J shed 3 bases, and the junction held 5 bases outside the gene matches. The chain's CDR3 is CSVVGTGSYEQYF. The DNA for the CDR3 is TGCAGCGTTGTTGGGACAGGAAGCTACGAGCAGTACTTC.

This chain links TRBV25-1 with TRBJ2-5, with 8 bases fitting TRBD1. Gene TRBJ2-7 matches the end of the DNA better, so the J call may be wrong. The CDR3 sequence is 15 residues long. Per germline, CDR1 MGHDK and CDR2 SYGVNS. Here the CDR3 DNA reads TGTGCCAGCAGATTTCAGGGGGCATCGGGCTACGAGCAGTACTTC. It is translated as CASRFQGASGYEQYF.

This clone has just a few counts. This rearrangement joins TRBV5-8 to TRBJ2-1, with 8 bases aligning to TRBD2. V dropped 4 bases and J dropped 0; count of bases not matched to a gene: 9. The CDR3 has 17 residues. Germline lookup yields CDR1 SGHTS and CDR2 YDEGEE. The CDR3: CASSLRLAPSSYNEQFF. CDR3 nucleotides: TGTGCCAGCAGCCTAAGACTAGCGCCGAGCTCCTACAATGAGCAGTTCTTC.

V and J are TRBV5-1 and TRBJ2-1, with D unclear. The CDR3 runs to 15 residues. The germline V gene has CDR1 SGHRS and CDR2 YFSETQ. Trimming cost V 0 bases and J 5 bases, with 12 bases left between them. This chain's CDR3 is CASSLGPVGNNEQFF. The CDR3 DNA reads as TGCGCCAGCAGCTTGGGGCCCGTGGGCAACAATGAGCAGTTCTTC.

The chain is built from TRBV6-5 and TRBJ2-5; D is perhaps TRBD2 (5 bases). This CDR3 is built from 14 residues. Germline V gene data show CDR1 as MNHEY and CDR2 as SVGAGI. Trimming stripped 2 bases from V and 4 bases from J, with 11 bases between. CDR3 amino acids: CASSYPTAGETQYF. The CDR3 DNA follows: TGTGCCAGCAGTTACCCCACGGCGGGAGAGACCCAGTACTTC.

This chain joins TRBV2 and TRBJ2-2; 7 bases map to TRBD1. V shed 9 bases, J shed 8 bases, and the junction held 9 bases outside the gene matches. There are 13 residues in the CDR3. CDR1 and CDR2 from the germline V gene are SNHLY and FYNNEI. The CDR3 DNA follows: TGTGCCAGGGGACAGATGGGAACGGGGGAGCTGTTTTTT. It yields the protein CARGQMGTGELFF.

The rearrangement joins TRBV6-6 to TRBJ1-2, with 9 nucleotides matching TRBD1. The CDR3 runs to 13 residues. V shed 6 bases, J shed 9 bases, and the junction held 8 bases outside the gene matches. The germline V gene encodes CDR1 MNHNY and CDR2 SVGAGI (reference sequence). This CDR3 is CASSPFTGGSYTF. The CDR3 nucleotides read TGTGCCAGCAGCCCCTTTACAGGGGGCAGCTACACCTTC.

This sequence joins TRBV2 and TRBJ2-2, with 8 bases aligning to TRBD2. Germline V gene lookup returns CDR1 SNHLY and CDR2 FYNNEI. With 3 bases clipped from V and 1 base from J, the junction kept 4 bases outside the gene matches. CDR3 length: 16 amino acids. As DNA, the CDR3 is TGTGCCAGCAGTGATTTAGCGGGACTGAACACCGGGGAGCTGTTTTTT. Translation gives CASSDLAGLNTGELFF.

This chain uses TRBV30 with TRBJ2-2; the D gene is possibly TRBD1 (6 bases). Germline assignment: CDR1 GTSNPN and CDR2 SVGIG (reference sequence). The V end lost 8 bases, the J end lost 4 bases, and 14 bases lay between the germline ends. The CDR3 runs 13 residues. This CDR3 reads CALTTGGTGELFF. In nucleotides, the CDR3 is TGTGCCCTGACGACAGGCGGCACCGGGGAGCTGTTTTTT.